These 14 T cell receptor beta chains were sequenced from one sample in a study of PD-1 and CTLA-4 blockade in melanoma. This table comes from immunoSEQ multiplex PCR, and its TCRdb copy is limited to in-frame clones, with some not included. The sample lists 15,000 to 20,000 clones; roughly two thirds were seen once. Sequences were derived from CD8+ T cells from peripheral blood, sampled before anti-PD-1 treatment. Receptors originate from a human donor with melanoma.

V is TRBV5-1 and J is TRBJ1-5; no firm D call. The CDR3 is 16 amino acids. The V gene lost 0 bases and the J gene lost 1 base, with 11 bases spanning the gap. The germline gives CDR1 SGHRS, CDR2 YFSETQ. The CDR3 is CASSLGGSWSNQPQHF. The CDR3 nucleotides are TGCGCCAGCAGCTTGGGAGGGAGTTGGAGCAATCAGCCCCAGCATTTT. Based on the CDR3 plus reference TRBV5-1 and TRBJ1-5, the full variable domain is KAGVTQTPRYLIKTRGQQVTLSCSPISGHRSVSWYQQTPGQGLQFLFEYFSETQRNKGNFPGRFSGRQFSNSRSEMNVSTLELGDSALYLCASSLGGSWSNQPQHFGDGTRLSIL.

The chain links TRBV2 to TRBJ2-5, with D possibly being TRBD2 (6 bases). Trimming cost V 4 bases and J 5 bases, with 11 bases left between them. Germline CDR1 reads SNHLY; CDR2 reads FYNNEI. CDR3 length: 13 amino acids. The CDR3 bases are TGTGCCAGCAGTGGTAGCGGCCTTGAGACCCAGTACTTC. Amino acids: CASSGSGLETQYF.

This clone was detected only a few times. CDR3 bases: TGTGCCAGCAGGGGAGACAGCAATGAGCAGTTCTTC. Residues: CASRGDSNEQFF. The V call is TRBV11-2, the J call TRBJ2-1; D may match TRBD1 or TRBD2 (5 bases each). V lost 6 bases, J lost 6 bases, and 9 bases lay in between. The CDR3 runs to 12 residues. Germline CDR1 and CDR2: SGHAT and FQNNGV.

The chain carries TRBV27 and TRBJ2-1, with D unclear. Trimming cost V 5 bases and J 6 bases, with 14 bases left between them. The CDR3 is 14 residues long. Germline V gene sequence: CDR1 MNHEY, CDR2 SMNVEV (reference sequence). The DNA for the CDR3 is TGTGCCAGCAGTGCAGCACTGAGGCGCAATGAGCAGTTCTTC. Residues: CASSAALRRNEQFF.

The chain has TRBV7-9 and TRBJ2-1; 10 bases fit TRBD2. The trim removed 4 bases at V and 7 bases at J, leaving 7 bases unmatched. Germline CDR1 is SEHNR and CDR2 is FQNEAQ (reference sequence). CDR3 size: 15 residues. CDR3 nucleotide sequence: TGTGCCAGCAGCTACCGACTAGCGGGTGCAAATGAGCAGTTCTTC. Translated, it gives CASSYRLAGANEQFF. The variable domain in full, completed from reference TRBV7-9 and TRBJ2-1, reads DTGVSQNPRHKITKRGQNVTFRCDPISEHNRLYWYRQTLGQGPEFLTYFQNEAQLEKSRLLSDRFSAERPKGSFSTLEIQRTEQGDSAMYLCASSYRLAGANEQFFGPGTRLTVL.

The chain's CDR3 is CASSIAPGPNYGYTF. CDR3 coding DNA: TGTGCCAGTAGTATAGCCCCAGGGCCTAACTATGGCTACACCTTC. This chain connects TRBV19 to TRBJ1-2; D perhaps matches TRBD1 (5 bases). V gave up 1 base and J gave up 0 bases, with 9 bases separating them. CDR1 LNHDA and CDR2 SQIVND come from the germline V gene (reference sequence). The CDR3 spans 15 residues.

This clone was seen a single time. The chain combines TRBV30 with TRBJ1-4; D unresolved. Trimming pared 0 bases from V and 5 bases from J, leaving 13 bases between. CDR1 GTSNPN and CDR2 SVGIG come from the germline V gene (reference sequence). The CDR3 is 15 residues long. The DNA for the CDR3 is TGTGCCTGGAGTGTCCAGGTTTATAGAAATGAAAAACTGTTTTTT. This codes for CAWSVQVYRNEKLFF.

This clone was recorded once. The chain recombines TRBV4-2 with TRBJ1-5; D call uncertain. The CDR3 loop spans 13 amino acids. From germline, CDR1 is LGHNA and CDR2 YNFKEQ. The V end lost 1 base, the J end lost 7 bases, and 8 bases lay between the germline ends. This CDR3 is CASSQGSGQPQHF. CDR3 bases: TGTGCCAGCAGCCAAGGCTCGGGGCAGCCCCAGCATTTT.

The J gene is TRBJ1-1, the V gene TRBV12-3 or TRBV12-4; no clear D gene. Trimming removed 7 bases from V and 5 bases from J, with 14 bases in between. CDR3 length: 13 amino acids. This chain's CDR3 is CASILTLRTEAFF. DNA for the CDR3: TGTGCCAGCATTCTGACACTGAGAACTGAAGCTTTCTTT.

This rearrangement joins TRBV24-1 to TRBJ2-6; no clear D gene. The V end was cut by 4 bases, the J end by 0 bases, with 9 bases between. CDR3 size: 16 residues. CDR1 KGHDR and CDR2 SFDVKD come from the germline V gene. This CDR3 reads CATSEATGSGANVLTF. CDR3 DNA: TGTGCCACCAGTGAGGCAACCGGCTCTGGGGCCAACGTCCTGACTTTC.

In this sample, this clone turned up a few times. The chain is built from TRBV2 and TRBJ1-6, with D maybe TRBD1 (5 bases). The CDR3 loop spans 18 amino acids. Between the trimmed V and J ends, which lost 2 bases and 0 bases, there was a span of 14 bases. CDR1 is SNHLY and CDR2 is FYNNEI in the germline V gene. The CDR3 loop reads CASSEWDRTPSYNSPLHF. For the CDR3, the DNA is TGTGCCAGCAGTGAATGGGACCGTACCCCCTCCTATAATTCACCCCTCCACTTT.

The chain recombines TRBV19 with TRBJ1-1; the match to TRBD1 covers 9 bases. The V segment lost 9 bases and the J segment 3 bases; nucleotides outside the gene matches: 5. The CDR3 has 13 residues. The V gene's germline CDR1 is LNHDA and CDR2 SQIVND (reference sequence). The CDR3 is CASRQGGYTEAFF. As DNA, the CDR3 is TGTGCCAGCAGACAGGGGGGTTACACTGAAGCTTTCTTT.

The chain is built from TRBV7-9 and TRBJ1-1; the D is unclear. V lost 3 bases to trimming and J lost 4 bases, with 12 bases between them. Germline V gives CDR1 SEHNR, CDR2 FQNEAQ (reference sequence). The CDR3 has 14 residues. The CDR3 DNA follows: TGTGCCAGCAGCTTTCGCCCGGGCCTCACTGAAGCTTTCTTT. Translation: CASSFRPGLTEAFF. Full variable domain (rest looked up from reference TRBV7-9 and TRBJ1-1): DTGVSQNPRHKITKRGQNVTFRCDPISEHNRLYWYRQTLGQGPEFLTYFQNEAQLEKSRLLSDRFSAERPKGSFSTLEIQRTEQGDSAMYLCASSFRPGLTEAFFGQGTRLTVV.

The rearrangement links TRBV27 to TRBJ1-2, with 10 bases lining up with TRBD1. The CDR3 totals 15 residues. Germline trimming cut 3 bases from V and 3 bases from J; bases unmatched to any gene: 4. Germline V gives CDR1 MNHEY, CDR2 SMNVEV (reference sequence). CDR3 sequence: CASSFIGTGDYGYTF. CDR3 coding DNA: TGTGCCAGCAGTTTTATCGGGACAGGGGACTATGGCTACACCTTC.